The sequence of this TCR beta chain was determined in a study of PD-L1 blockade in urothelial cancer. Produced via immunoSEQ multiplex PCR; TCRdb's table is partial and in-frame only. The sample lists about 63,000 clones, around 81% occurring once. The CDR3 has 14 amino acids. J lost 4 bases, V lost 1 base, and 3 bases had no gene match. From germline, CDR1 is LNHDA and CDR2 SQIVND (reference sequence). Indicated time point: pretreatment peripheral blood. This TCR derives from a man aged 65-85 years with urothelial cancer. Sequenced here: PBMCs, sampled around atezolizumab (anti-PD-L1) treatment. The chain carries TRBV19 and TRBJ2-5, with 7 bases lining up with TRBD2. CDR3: CASSIAGEGETQYF. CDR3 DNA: TGTGCCAGTAGTATAGCCGGGGAGGGAGAGACCCAGTACTTC.